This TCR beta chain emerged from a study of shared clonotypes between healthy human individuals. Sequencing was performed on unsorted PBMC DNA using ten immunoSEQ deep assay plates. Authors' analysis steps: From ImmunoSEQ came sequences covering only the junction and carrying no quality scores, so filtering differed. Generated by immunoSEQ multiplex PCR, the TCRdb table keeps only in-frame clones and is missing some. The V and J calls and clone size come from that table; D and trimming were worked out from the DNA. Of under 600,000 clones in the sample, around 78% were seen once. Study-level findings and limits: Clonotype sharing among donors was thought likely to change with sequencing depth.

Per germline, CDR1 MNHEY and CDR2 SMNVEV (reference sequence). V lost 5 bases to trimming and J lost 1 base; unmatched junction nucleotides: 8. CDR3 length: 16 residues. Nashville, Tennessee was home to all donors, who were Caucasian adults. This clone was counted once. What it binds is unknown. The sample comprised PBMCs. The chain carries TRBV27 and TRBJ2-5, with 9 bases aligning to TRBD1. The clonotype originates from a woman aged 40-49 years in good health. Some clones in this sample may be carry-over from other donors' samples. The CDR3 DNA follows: TGTGCCAGCAGTACCCGGACAGGGGCCAGCCAAGAGACCCAGTACTTC. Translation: CASSTRTGASQETQYF.